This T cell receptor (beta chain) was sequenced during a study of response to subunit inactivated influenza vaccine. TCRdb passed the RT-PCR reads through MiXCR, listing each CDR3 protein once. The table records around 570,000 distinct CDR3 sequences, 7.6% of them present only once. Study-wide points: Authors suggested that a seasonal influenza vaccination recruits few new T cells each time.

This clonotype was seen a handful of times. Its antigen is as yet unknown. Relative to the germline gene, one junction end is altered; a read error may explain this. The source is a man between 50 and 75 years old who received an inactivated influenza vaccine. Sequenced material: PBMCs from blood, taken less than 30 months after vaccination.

The CDR3 DNA follows: TGTGCCAGCAGTTACTCCCACCTGAGGGGACTTTCGGACTTC. This gives the protein CASSYSHLRGLSDF. This chain connects TRBV6-5 to TRBJ2-5; perhaps TRBD2 as D (6 bases). Looked up from germline, CDR1 is MNHEY and CDR2 is SVGAGI. CDR3 length equals 14 residues.